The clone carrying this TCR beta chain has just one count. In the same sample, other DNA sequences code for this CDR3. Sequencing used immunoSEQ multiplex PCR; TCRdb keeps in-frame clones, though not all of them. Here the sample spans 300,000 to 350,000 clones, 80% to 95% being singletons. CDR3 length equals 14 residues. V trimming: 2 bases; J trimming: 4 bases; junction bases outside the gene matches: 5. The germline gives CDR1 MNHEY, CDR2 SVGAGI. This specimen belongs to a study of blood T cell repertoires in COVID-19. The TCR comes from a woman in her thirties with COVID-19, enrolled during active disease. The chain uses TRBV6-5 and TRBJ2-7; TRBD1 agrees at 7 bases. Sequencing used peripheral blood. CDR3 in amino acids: CASSYGYRGYEQYF. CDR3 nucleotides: TGTGCCAGCAGTTACGGTTACAGGGGTTACGAGCAGTACTTC.